These T cell receptor beta chains were read from a single sample in a study of T cell responses to AZD1222 COVID-19 vaccine. Profiling relied on immunoSEQ multiplex PCR, and the TCRdb table lists in-frame clones only, not all of them. The sample carries under 50,000 clones, roughly 90% recorded once. Sample: peripheral blood, taken 28 days after the second AZD1222 dose. All receptors come from an adult who received the AZD1222 COVID-19 vaccine. Each CDR3 is given with its conserved first and last residue. The D gene is left open where the match is weak. Clone size appears in some rows only: once, few, many, or a class for an expanded clone.

J,V,D,size,DNA,CDR3
TRBJ2-7,TRBV4-2,TRBD1,-,TGTGCCAGCAGCCAGGGACAGGCCTACGAGCAGTACTTC,CASSQGQAYEQYF
TRBJ1-3,TRBV5-5,TRBD1,-,TGTGCCAGCAGCCTTGGACAGGGTGGAAACACCATATATTTT,CASSLGQGGNTIYF
TRBJ1-2,TRBV5-6,-,-,TGTGCCAGCAGATTGGAAAGGGGTTGGGCTAACTATGGCTACACCTTC,CASRLERGWANYGYTF
TRBJ1-2,TRBV9,-,-,TGTGCCAGCAGTTCTAATTTAGGGGTAAGGGGCTACACCTTC,CASSSNLGVRGYTF
TRBJ2-1,TRBV10-3,TRBD2,once,TGTGCCATCAGCTACGGGACTAGCGGGGGGCTTTACAATGAGCAGTTCTTC,CAISYGTSGGLYNEQFF
TRBJ2-7,TRBV3-1/TRBV3-2,TRBD2,-,TGTGCCGGCAGCCAAGATGAACCGACTAGCGGGAGTCCCGGGCAGTACTTC,CAGSQDEPTSGSPGQYF
TRBJ2-1,TRBV7-3,-,-,TGTGCCAGCAGCTTAATGGGGTCCGGGGGCCGCAATGAGCAGTTCTTC,CASSLMGSGGRNEQFF
TRBJ2-3,TRBV15,-,-,TGTGCCACCAGCAGAGATCTCGGATATGATAGCACAGATACGCAGTATTTT,CATSRDLGYDSTDTQYF
TRBJ2-1,TRBV7-2,TRBD2,-,TGTGCCAGCAGTCCCGGCGGGAGCGTGGACAATGAGCAGTTCTTC,CASSPGGSVDNEQFF
TRBJ1-1,TRBV7-9,TRBD1,-,TGTGCCAGCAGTATAGGACAGGACACTGAAGCTTTCTTT,CASSIGQDTEAFF
TRBJ2-2,TRBV29-1,-,-,TGCAGCGTTGTGTGGGGCGGGGAGCTGTTTTTT,CSVVWGGELFF
TRBJ1-2,TRBV3-1/TRBV3-2,-,once,TGTGCCAGCTCGCGGACAGAGATTTATGGCTACACCTTC,CASSRTEIYGYTF